These 23 T cell receptor beta chains came from one sample sequenced in a study of cytomegalovirus exposure and HLA in healthy donors. A multiplex PCR was run with 60 Vbeta primers and 13 Jbeta primers. Assay: immunoSEQ multiplex PCR; the TCRdb copy retains only in-frame clones and omits some. The sample shows over 100,000 clones, 74% of them seen only once. Sequencing was carried out using PBMCs. Receptor source: a male donor in good health and CMV-seronegative.

V usage is TRBV19 and J usage is TRBJ2-1, with 9 bases lining up with TRBD2. CDR3 length equals 14 residues. Germline V gene sequence: CDR1 LNHDA, CDR2 SQIVND (reference sequence). The V and J ends lost 8 bases and 1 base, in that order; junction bases with no gene match: 3. The CDR3 is CASHSGSSYNEQFF. CDR3 bases: TGTGCCAGTCATAGCGGGAGTTCCTACAATGAGCAGTTCTTC.

This clone was seen more than once but under ten times. This chain uses TRBV30 with TRBJ2-4, with TRBD1 identical over 10 bases. The CDR3 extends over 16 amino acids. V gave up 2 bases and J gave up 15 bases; unmatched junction bases: 19. In germline, CDR1 is GTSNPN, CDR2 SVGIG (reference sequence). CDR3 sequence reads: CAWSSTADRGRMLRYF. In nucleotides, the CDR3 is TGTGCCTGGAGTTCGACCGCAGACAGGGGGCGAATGTTGCGGTACTTC.

The chain is built from TRBV7-6 and TRBJ2-7; 9 nucleotides line up with TRBD2. Germline values: CDR1 SGHVS, CDR2 FNYEAQ. V dropped 5 bases and J dropped 0; count of bases not matched to a gene: 8. The CDR3 has 16 residues. The DNA for the CDR3 is TGTGCCAGCAGCCCCCGGGGTAGCGGGAGCTCCTACGAGCAGTACTTC. The encoded protein is CASSPRGSGSSYEQYF.

J is TRBJ1-4 and V is TRBV7-4; TRBD1 matches at 10 bases. CDR3 length equals 16 residues. The trim removed 5 bases at V and 2 bases at J, leaving 5 bases unmatched. The germline V gene encodes CDR1 SGHVT and CDR2 SQSDAQ. DNA for the CDR3: TGTGCCAGCAGCGTAGACAGGGGGCTGACTAATGAAAAACTGTTTTTT. It yields the protein CASSVDRGLTNEKLFF. The entire variable domain, with the rest obtained from reference TRBV7-4 and TRBJ1-4, is as follows: GAGVSQSPRYKVAKRGRDVALRCDSISGHVTLYWYRQTLGQGSEVLTYSQSDAQRDKSGRPSGRFSAERPERSVSTLKIQRTEQGDSAVYLCASSVDRGLTNEKLFFGSGTQLSVL.

The rearrangement links TRBV27 to TRBJ2-7; weak D call: TRBD2 (7 bases). This CDR3 comprises 15 residues. The V and J ends lost 4 bases and 2 bases respectively, with 15 bases between them. Germline lookup yields CDR1 MNHEY and CDR2 SMNVEV (reference sequence). The CDR3 loop reads CASSYTLGGPYEQYF. The DNA of the CDR3 is TGTGCCAGCAGTTATACCTTGGGGGGGCCCTACGAGCAGTACTTC.

The V gene is TRBV5-1, the J gene TRBJ2-7; possible D gene TRBD2, 5 bases. This CDR3 comprises 14 residues. The V and J ends lost 0 bases and 10 bases respectively, with 17 bases between them. CDR1 SGHRS and CDR2 YFSETQ come from the germline V gene. The CDR3 is CASSLVREPTRQYF. The CDR3 DNA reads TGCGCCAGCAGCTTGGTACGGGAACCTACGAGACAGTACTTC.

V and J are TRBV2 and TRBJ2-5; D may be TRBD1 (6 bases). The CDR3 has 14 residues. Germline CDR1 and CDR2: SNHLY and FYNNEI. With 6 bases removed from V and 9 bases from J, the gap between germline ends came to 20 bases. This chain's CDR3 is CASRRGRSEEAQYF. The CDR3 DNA reads as TGTGCCAGCAGGAGGGGGAGATCGGAGGAGGCCCAGTACTTC.

This chain links TRBV7-9 with TRBJ2-3, with a tentative D call TRBD1 (6 bases). This CDR3 contains 12 residues. The V end lost 5 bases, the J end lost 9 bases, and 12 bases lay between the germline ends. The germline V gene encodes CDR1 SEHNR and CDR2 FQNEAQ (reference sequence). This CDR3 is CASSPDRPTQYF. CDR3 sequence (DNA): TGTGCCAGCAGCCCAGACAGGCCGACGCAGTATTTT. Complete variable domain (other parts from reference TRBV7-9 and TRBJ2-3): DTGVSQNPRHKITKRGQNVTFRCDPISEHNRLYWYRQTLGQGPEFLTYFQNEAQLEKSRLLSDRFSAERPKGSFSTLEIQRTEQGDSAMYLCASSPDRPTQYFGPGTRLTVL.

The V gene is TRBV7-6, the J gene TRBJ2-2; 9 positions agree with TRBD1. CDR3 length: 14 amino acids. V trimming: 6 bases; J trimming: 5 bases; junction bases outside the gene matches: 4. Germline CDR1 is SGHVS and CDR2 is FNYEAQ. The CDR3 sequence is CASSRQGDTGELFF. CDR3 coding DNA: TGTGCCAGCAGTCGACAGGGGGATACCGGGGAGCTGTTTTTT.

The rearrangement uses TRBV6-4 and TRBJ2-1; tentative D call: TRBD2 (5 bases). Trimming shortened V by 3 bases and J by 9 bases, and 12 bases separated the two germline ends. The CDR3 has 13 amino acids. Germline CDR1 is MRHNA and CDR2 is SNTAGT. As DNA, the CDR3 is TGTGCCAGCAGTGAAGAGTGGAGCGGTGAGCAGTTCTTC. This sequence encodes CASSEEWSGEQFF.

The rearrangement links TRBV7-9 to TRBJ2-5, with D tentatively TRBD2 (6 bases). CDR1 and CDR2 (germline): SEHNR, FQNEAQ (reference sequence). V was clipped by 4 bases and J by 5 bases, with 8 bases between them. The length of the CDR3 is 12 residues. The CDR3 DNA reads TGTGCCAGCAGCTCTGGGAGGGAGACCCAGTACTTC. Translating it yields CASSSGRETQYF.

Details on this clone: The junction departs from germline at one end; a sequencing error may be responsible. The chain has TRBV11-2 and TRBJ2-7, with 8 bases lining up with TRBD1. CDR1 and CDR2 (germline): SGHAT, FQNNGV. This CDR3 comprises 15 residues. DNA of the CDR3: TGTGCCAGCAGCTTAGCAGGGGGCGACGGGGACGAGCAGTGCTTC. Its translation: CASSLAGGDGDEQCF.

The DNA for the CDR3 is TGTGCCAGCAGTTATATGGCAGGCTCCTACAATGAGCAGTTCTTC. It yields the protein CASSYMAGSYNEQFF. The gene calls are TRBV6-5 and TRBJ2-1; D gene ambiguous. CDR3 size: 15 residues. Germline-derived CDR1 and CDR2 are MNHEY and SVGAGI. V dropped 3 bases and J dropped 0 bases, with 9 bases sitting between them.

This clone was picked up one time. The rearrangement links TRBV2 to TRBJ1-5; no reliable D call. Germline V CDR1 and CDR2: SNHLY, FYNNEI. The V and J ends lost 4 bases and 0 bases respectively, with 4 bases between them. This CDR3 spans 13 amino acids. In DNA form, the CDR3 reads TGTGCCAGCAGTGTTTATAGCAATCAGCCCCAGCATTTT. Translation gives CASSVYSNQPQHF.

This chain connects TRBV7-9 to TRBJ2-1; 11 positions agree with TRBD2. The CDR3 covers 16 residues. V was clipped by 7 bases and J by 9 bases; unmatched bases: 14. The V gene's germline CDR1 is SEHNR and CDR2 FQNEAQ (reference sequence). The CDR3 protein is CASKLALAGGSAEQFF. The CDR3 nucleotides read TGTGCCAGCAAGCTTGCCCTAGCGGGAGGTTCGGCTGAGCAGTTCTTC.

This chain uses TRBV5-6 with TRBJ2-5; D call uncertain. The CDR3 runs 13 residues. V was pared by 4 bases and J by 0 bases, with 7 bases between. Germline-derived CDR1 and CDR2 are SGHDT and YYEEEE. CDR3 sequence reads: CASSPGHQETQYF. The CDR3 DNA reads TGTGCCAGCAGCCCTGGGCACCAAGAGACCCAGTACTTC.

The chain couples TRBV7-9 to TRBJ1-1; no definite D call. The V end was cut by 2 bases, the J end by 1 base, with 8 bases between. This CDR3 contains 14 residues. CDR1 and CDR2 (germline): SEHNR, FQNEAQ (reference sequence). Here the CDR3 reads CASSLMHGNTEAFF. The CDR3 bases are TGTGCCAGCAGCTTAATGCACGGGAACACTGAAGCTTTCTTT.

The rearrangement uses TRBV9 and TRBJ2-1; TRBD1 aligns across 7 bases. The CDR3 is 13 residues long. The J segment lost 8 bases and the V segment lost 3 bases, leaving 5 bases of the junction unmatched. Germline lookup yields CDR1 SGDLS and CDR2 YYNGEE. The chain's CDR3 is CASSGYRGDEQFF. The DNA of the CDR3 is TGTGCCAGCAGCGGATACAGGGGCGATGAGCAGTTCTTC. The full variable domain, in which reference TRBV9 and TRBJ2-1 provide the parts outside the CDR3, is DSGVTQTPKHLITATGQRVTLRCSPRSGDLSVYWYQQSLDQGLQFLIQYYNGEERAKGNILERFSAQQFPDLHSELNLSSLELGDSALYFCASSGYRGDEQFFGPGTRLTVL.

The chain employs TRBV29-1 and TRBJ1-2; 9 nucleotides line up with TRBD1. This CDR3 is 18 amino acids long. CDR1 and CDR2 (germline): SQVTM, ANQGSEA. Trimming cost V 4 bases and J 7 bases; bases outside gene matches: 22. Here the CDR3 DNA reads TGCAGCGTTGGTTTTTCCGGGACAGGGTCCGAAATTGCGCGTGGCTACACCTTC. As protein: CSVGFSGTGSEIARGYTF.

This clone was observed once. V gene TRBV5-1 combines with J gene TRBJ2-2, with a weak D call TRBD2 (7 bases). Germline lookup yields CDR1 SGHRS and CDR2 YFSETQ. The length of the CDR3 is 15 residues. Trimming cost V 0 bases and J 6 bases, with 12 bases left between them. DNA for the CDR3: TGCGCCAGCAGCTTGGAGTTAGGGGGGGCCGGGGAGCTGTTTTTT. Amino acid sequence: CASSLELGGAGELFF.

This chain joins TRBV28 and TRBJ1-2, with TRBD1 matching 11 bases. Per the germline V gene, CDR1 is MDHEN and CDR2 is SYDVKM. CDR3 length: 16 amino acids. Germline trimming cut 5 bases from V and 8 bases from J; bases unmatched to any gene: 13. The CDR3 loop reads CASSPRTGGVRWGYTF. The CDR3 DNA is TGTGCCAGCAGTCCACGGACAGGGGGCGTCCGGTGGGGCTACACCTTC.

The rearrangement links TRBV19 to TRBJ1-1; 7 nucleotides line up with TRBD1. Germline loops: CDR1 LNHDA, CDR2 SQIVND (reference sequence). Trimming at V came to 0 bases and at J to 1 base, leaving 5 bases not matched to a gene. The CDR3 runs to 16 residues. CDR3 protein: CASSIEGQQGNTEAFF. CDR3 DNA sequence: TGTGCCAGTAGTATAGAGGGACAGCAGGGGAACACTGAAGCTTTCTTT.

This chain links TRBV28 with TRBJ1-3; D is possibly TRBD1 (5 bases). The V gene lost 6 bases and the J gene lost 4 bases, with 16 bases spanning the gap. Germline lookup yields CDR1 MDHEN and CDR2 SYDVKM. There are 15 residues in the CDR3. CDR3 DNA: TGTGCCAGCAGCCCACCGGGGACTAGCGGAAACACCATATATTTT. It is translated as CASSPPGTSGNTIYF.